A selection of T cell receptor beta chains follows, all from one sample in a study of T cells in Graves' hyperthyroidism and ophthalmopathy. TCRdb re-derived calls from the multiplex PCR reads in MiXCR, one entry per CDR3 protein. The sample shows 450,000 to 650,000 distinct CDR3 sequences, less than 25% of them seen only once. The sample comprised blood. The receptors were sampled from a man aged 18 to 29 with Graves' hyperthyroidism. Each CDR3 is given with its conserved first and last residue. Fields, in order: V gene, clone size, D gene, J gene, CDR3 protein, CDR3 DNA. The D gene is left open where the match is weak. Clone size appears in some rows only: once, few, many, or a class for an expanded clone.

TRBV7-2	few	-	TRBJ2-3	CASSEGLLNTQYF	TGTGCCAGCAGCGAGGGACTTTTGAATACGCAGTATTTT
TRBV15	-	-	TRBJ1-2	CATSREVDGYTF	TGTGCCACCTCCAGGGAGGTAGATGGCTACACCTTC
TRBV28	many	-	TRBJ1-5	CASSPGGRGTIRPQHF	TGTGCCAGCAGCCCTGGGGGGAGGGGTACAATCAGGCCCCAGCATTTT
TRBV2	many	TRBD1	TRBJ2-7	CASSRDRSYEQYF	TGTGCCAGCAGCCGGGACAGGTCCTACGAGCAGTACTTC
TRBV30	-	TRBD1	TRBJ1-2	CAWGAGQGGGNYGYTF	TGTGCCTGGGGTGCTGGACAGGGGGGAGGTAACTATGGCTACACCTTC
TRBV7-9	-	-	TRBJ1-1	CASTGGSNTEAFF	TGTGCCAGCACCGGGGGCTCGAACACTGAAGCTTTCTTT
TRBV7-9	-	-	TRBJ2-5	CASSLLWEETQYF	TGTGCCAGCAGCTTACTTTGGGAAGAGACCCAGTACTTC
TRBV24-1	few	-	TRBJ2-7	CATSDRTVQYF	TGTGCCACCAGTGATAGGACGGTGCAGTACTTC
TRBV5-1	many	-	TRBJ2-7	CASSLFPGVSYEQYF	TGCGCCAGCAGCTTGTTCCCCGGGGTCTCCTACGAGCAGTACTTC
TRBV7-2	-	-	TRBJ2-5	CASSFGGSVQETQYF	TGTGCCAGCAGCTTTGGGGGCAGCGTACAAGAGACCCAGTACTTC
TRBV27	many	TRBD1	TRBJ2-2	CASSLRTGRGIGELFF	TGTGCCAGCAGTCTAAGGACAGGGAGAGGTATCGGGGAGCTGTTTTTT
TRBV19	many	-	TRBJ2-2	CASSLAGPNTGELFF	TGTGCCAGTAGTCTGGCCGGGCCAAACACCGGGGAGCTGTTTTTT
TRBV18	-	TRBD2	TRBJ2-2	CASSPPRGLDDGELFF	TGTGCCAGCTCACCACCCCGGGGACTAGATGACGGGGAGCTGTTTTTT
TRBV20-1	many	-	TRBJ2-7	CSAMDSPIYEQYF	TGCAGTGCTATGGACAGCCCTATCTACGAGCAGTACTTC
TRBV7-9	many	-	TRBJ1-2	CASSPALPNYGYTF	TGTGCCAGCAGCCCAGCTCTGCCTAACTATGGCTACACCTTC
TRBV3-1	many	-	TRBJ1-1	CASSRGHGWGTEAFF	TGTGCCAGCAGCCGGGGCCACGGCTGGGGCACTGAAGCTTTCTTT
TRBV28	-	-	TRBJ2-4	CASSLGTPNARNIQYF	TGTGCCAGCAGTTTAGGGACACCCAACGCTCGGAACATTCAGTACTTC
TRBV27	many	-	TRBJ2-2	CASSLGGMNTGELFF	TGTGCCAGCAGTTTAGGAGGGATGAACACCGGGGAGCTGTTTTTT
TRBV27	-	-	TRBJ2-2	CATRDLRDWGETGELFF	TGTGCCACTCGGGACCTTCGGGATTGGGGAGAGACCGGGGAGCTGTTTTTT
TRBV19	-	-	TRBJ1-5	CASSIDRDQPQHF	TGTGCCAGTAGTATAGATCGGGATCAGCCCCAGCATTTT
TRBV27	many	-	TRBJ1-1	CASSTGQMNTEAFF	TGTGCCAGCAGTACCGGACAGATGAACACTGAAGCTTTCTTT
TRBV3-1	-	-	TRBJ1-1	CASSQDQTNTEAFF	TGTGCCAGCAGCCAAGATCAGACGAACACTGAAGCTTTCTTT
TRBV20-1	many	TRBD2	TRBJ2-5	CSARGWGGETQYF	TGCAGTGCTAGAGGATGGGGGGGAGAGACCCAGTACTTC
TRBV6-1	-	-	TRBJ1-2	CASSSPGGGDYGYTF	TGTGCCAGCAGCTCCCCGGGTGGGGGGGACTATGGCTACACCTTC
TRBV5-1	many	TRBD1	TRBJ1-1	CASSWDRVGGYGTEAFF	TGCGCCAGCAGCTGGGACAGGGTCGGCGGGTATGGCACTGAAGCTTTCTTT
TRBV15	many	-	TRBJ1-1	CATSKGARDTEAFF	TGTGCCACCAGCAAGGGCGCGAGGGACACTGAAGCTTTCTTT
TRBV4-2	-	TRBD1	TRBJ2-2	CASRHPGWPNRDRGFTGELFF	TGTGCCAGCAGACACCCTGGGTGGCCCAATCGGGACAGGGGATTCACCGGGGAGCTGTTTTTT
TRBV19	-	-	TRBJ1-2	CASKPGGNYGYTF	TGTGCCAGTAAACCTGGAGGAAACTATGGCTACACCTTC
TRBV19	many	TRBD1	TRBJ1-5	CASSTWQGDQPQHF	TGTGCCAGTAGTACTTGGCAGGGGGATCAGCCCCAGCATTTT
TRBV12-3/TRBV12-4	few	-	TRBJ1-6	CASSLALRRTVNSPLHF	TGTGCCAGCAGTTTAGCGCTAAGAAGGACCGTGAATTCACCCCTCCACTTT
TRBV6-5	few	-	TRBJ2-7	CASSYRANSGYYEQYF	TGTGCCAGCAGTTACAGGGCCAATAGCGGATACTACGAGCAGTACTTC
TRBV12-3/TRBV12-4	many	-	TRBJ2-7	CASSLGNSYEQYF	TGTGCCAGCAGTTTGGGCAACTCCTACGAGCAGTACTTC
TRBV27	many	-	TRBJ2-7	CASGGFYEQYF	TGTGCCAGCGGCGGGTTCTACGAGCAGTACTTC
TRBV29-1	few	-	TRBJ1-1	CSVTGLNTEAFF	TGTAGCGTTACAGGGCTGAACACTGAAGCTTTCTTT
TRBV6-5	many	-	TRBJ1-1	CASSYSTGTGMNTEAFF	TGTGCCAGCAGTTACTCGACCGGGACGGGGATGAACACTGAAGCTTTCTTT
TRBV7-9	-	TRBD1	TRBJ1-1	CASSDGTGQLAFF	TGTGCCAGCAGCGACGGGACAGGGCAGTTAGCTTTCTTT
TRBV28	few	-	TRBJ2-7	CASRPDGPYEQYF	TGTGCCAGCAGACCTGACGGCCCCTACGAGCAGTACTTC
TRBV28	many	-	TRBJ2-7	CASSFHMRHEQYF	TGTGCCAGCAGCTTCCACATGAGGCACGAGCAGTACTTC
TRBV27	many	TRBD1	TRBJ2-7	CASTQGAVYEQYF	TGTGCCAGCACCCAGGGGGCGGTCTACGAGCAGTACTTC
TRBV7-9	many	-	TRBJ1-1	CASSFADAEAFF	TGTGCCAGCAGCTTCGCGGACGCTGAAGCTTTCTTT
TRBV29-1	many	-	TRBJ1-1	CSVGRSNTEAFF	TGCAGCGTTGGCCGCTCCAACACTGAAGCTTTCTTT
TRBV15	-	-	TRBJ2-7	CATSKVTRYEQYF	TGTGCCACCAGCAAGGTTACCCGCTACGAGCAGTACTTC
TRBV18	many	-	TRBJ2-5	CASSPFKIPQGETQYF	TGTGCCAGCTCCCCTTTCAAGATCCCCCAGGGAGAGACCCAGTACTTC
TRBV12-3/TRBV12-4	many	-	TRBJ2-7	CASTFGPGHVEQYF	TGTGCCAGCACCTTCGGCCCGGGACATGTGGAGCAGTACTTC
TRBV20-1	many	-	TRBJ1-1	CSAQKLTEAFF	TGCAGTGCTCAGAAGCTTACTGAAGCTTTCTTT
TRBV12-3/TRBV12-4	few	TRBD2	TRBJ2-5	CASSLVSSGGETQYF	TGTGCCAGCAGTTTAGTGAGCAGCGGGGGGGAGACCCAGTACTTC
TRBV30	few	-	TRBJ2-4	CAFNPQVLGILAKNIQYF	TGTGCCTTCAACCCCCAGGTTTTGGGAATTCTAGCCAAAAACATTCAGTACTTC
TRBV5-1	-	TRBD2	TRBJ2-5	CASSKTIMGGGPETQYF	TGCGCCAGCAGCAAAACAATCATGGGCGGGGGGCCGGAGACCCAGTACTTC
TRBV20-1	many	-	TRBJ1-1	CSATSGNTEAFF	TGCAGTGCAACCTCAGGGAACACTGAAGCTTTCTTT
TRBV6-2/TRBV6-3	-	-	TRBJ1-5	CASSWNRDQPQHF	TGTGCCAGCAGTTGGAACAGGGATCAGCCCCAGCATTTT
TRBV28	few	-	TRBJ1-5	CASNIGLQPQHF	TGTGCCAGCAATATAGGGCTTCAGCCTCAGCATTTT
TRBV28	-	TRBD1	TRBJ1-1	CASSLWPGQGDRGTEAFF	TGTGCCAGCAGTTTATGGCCGGGACAGGGGGATAGGGGCACTGAAGCTTTCTTT
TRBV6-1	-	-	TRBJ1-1	CASSEDEITEAFF	TGTGCCAGCAGTGAAGACGAAATTACTGAAGCTTTCTTT
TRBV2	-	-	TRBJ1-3	CASSGSRTDSGNTIYF	TGTGCCAGCAGTGGGTCCAGGACCGACTCTGGAAACACCATATATTTT
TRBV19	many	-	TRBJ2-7	CASSMGRYPYEQYF	TGTGCCAGTAGTATGGGTCGATACCCCTACGAGCAATACTTC